This TCR beta chain was recorded in a study of T cell repertoires in cytomegalovirus infection. TCRdb called the reads again in MiXCR, with one record for every CDR3 protein. The sample carries 400,000 or so distinct CDR3 sequences, 30% to 40% recorded once. This clonotype was counted at least ten times. Its matching antigen is unknown. The study's findings and limits: In two of eight donors, the top clonotype was HLA-C-restricted CMV-specific.

V lost 1 base and J lost 2, with 7 bases in between. Germline values: CDR1 LNHDA, CDR2 SQIVND (reference sequence). The CDR3 is made up of 14 amino acids. This rearrangement joins TRBV19 to TRBJ2-3, with D unresolved. The clonotype comes from a human donor in good health (CMV status not recorded). Some clones in this sample may be carry-over from other donors' samples. The sample consisted of PBMCs. The CDR3 protein is CASSIGRNTDTQYF. CDR3 in DNA: TGTGCCAGTAGTATAGGCAGAAACACAGATACGCAGTATTTT.